The source of this T cell receptor beta chain is a study of T cells after yellow fever vaccination. Overall study findings and caveats: After the booster, approximately 95% of CD4 and 88% of CD8 primary-response clones were re-detected.

This clonotype was seen more than once but under ten times. Its target is unknown. The CDR3 covers 15 residues. Losses at the gene ends were 6 bases for V and 4 bases for J; bases not matched to a gene: 7. 5'RACE template switching generated TCR cDNA, adding a universal primer site and UMIs. In TCRdb, the 5' RACE reads were re-called with MiXCR into one record per CDR3 protein. The table has 450,000 to 550,000 distinct CDR3 sequences, around 21% seen once. The TCR originated in a man aged 25 to 40 who received the YFV17D yellow fever vaccine. Here the sequenced sample was PBMCs, taken 15 days after the yellow fever booster vaccination. The chain has TRBV12-3 or TRBV12-4 and TRBJ2-2; 8 bases are shared with TRBD2. The chain's CDR3 is CASRFKAGGTGELFF. The CDR3 bases are TGTGCCAGCAGATTCAAGGCGGGAGGCACCGGGGAGCTGTTTTTT.